This T cell receptor (beta chain) was sequenced for a study of cytomegalovirus exposure and HLA in healthy donors. This clone was recorded once. Antigen unknown. Study findings and constraints: In an earlier analysis, most TCR beta V segments were productive about 90% or about 30% of the time. Highest at DRB1 and lowest at HLA-C, TCR association rates differed among HLA loci in a later analysis.

In the PCR, 60 Vbeta and 13 Jbeta primers were used. Here immunoSEQ multiplex PCR was the method, and the copy in TCRdb shows in-frame clones only, minus some. The sample has around 180,000 clones; around 68% are singletons. V shed 5 bases and J shed 8 bases, with 15 bases lying between them. Germline values: CDR1 SGHAT, CDR2 FQNNGV. CDR3 length equals 13 residues. The chain employs TRBV11-2 and TRBJ1-1; TRBD1 might be the D (6 bases). The sequence derives from a girl aged 5 to 17 in good health and CMV-seronegative. The specimen was PBMCs. The CDR3 reads CASSTRGLGEAFF. CDR3 in DNA: TGTGCCAGCAGCACTAGGGGGTTAGGGGAAGCTTTCTTT.